This T cell receptor (beta chain) appears in the sequencing data of a study of shared clonotypes between healthy human individuals. Samples underwent the assay at deep level. TCRdb's copy holds only in-frame clones and misses some; the assay was immunoSEQ multiplex PCR. The sample holds some 2,000,000 clones, 90% to 97% seen once. Germline V gene data show CDR1 as LNHDA and CDR2 as SQIVND (reference sequence). This CDR3 comprises 16 residues. V was pared by 2 bases and J by 2 bases, with 6 bases of the junction left unmatched. The TCR comes from a man between 18 and 35 years old in good health. The material sequenced was naive CD4+ T cells sorted from blood. The subset here: CD45RA+ positively selected. V usage is TRBV19 and J usage is TRBJ2-5, with 9 bases fitting TRBD2. The CDR3 DNA is TGTGCCAGTAGTATACAGGCTAGCGGGATTCAAGAGACCCAGTACTTC. This sequence encodes CASSIQASGIQETQYF.